This T cell receptor beta chain emerged from a study of T-cell reconstitution after alpha-beta-depleted transplantation in children. This clonotype has ten or more counts. The antigen is undetermined. General study findings and limits: Surviving recipient T cells and thymic progenitors accounted for the high day-60 TCRbeta diversity observed in some patients. Hyperexpanded clones declined; after one year, newly produced T cells mostly supplied diversity.

Germline CDR1 is SQVTM and CDR2 is ANQGSEA. J lost 0 bases, V lost 6 bases, and 1 base had no gene match. The CDR3 is 12 amino acids. TCRbeta library construction was performed incorporating unique molecular identifiers. TCRdb independently ran MiXCR on the PCR reads; one entry per CDR3 protein. The sample carries 250,000 or so distinct CDR3 sequences, just under 8.5% recorded once. The chain employs TRBV29-1 and TRBJ2-7, with 8 positions matching TRBD1. The input for sequencing was PBMCs, mostly from graft donor cells, taken 180 days after TCRalphabeta/CD19-depleted stem cell transplant. The sequence was collected from a male patient between 10 and 17 years old who had a stem cell transplant for acute lymphoblastic leukemia, so the T cells may come from the graft donor. For the CDR3, the DNA is TGCAGCGTGGGACAGGTCTCCTACGAGCAGTACTTC. This codes for CSVGQVSYEQYF.